This T cell receptor (beta chain) was identified in a study of T cell responses to AZD1222 COVID-19 vaccine (dated by TCRdb to the early 2020s). A note on the overall study: Because spike-specific TCR depth and breadth did not differ between the two schedules, AZD1222 recipients who got a second dose at roughly 4 weeks were pooled with those who got a second dose at roughly 12 weeks. Trial participants were enrolled into age subgroups of 18-55, 56-69 and 70-plus years, which contained approximately 150, 28 and 58 TCR-sequenced participants, respectively. A total of approximately 230 trial participants underwent TCR sequencing, of whom about 200 received two doses of AZD1222 and about 26 received two doses of the MenACWY control vaccine.

The CDR3 regions of human TCRbeta chains were analyzed by immunosequencing. In the original analysis: Repertoire TCRs were checked for matches against a reference library of SARS-CoV-2-specific TCRs that had been generated using the MIRA antigen-specificity platform. Breadth was defined as the fraction of unique TCRs that were SARS-CoV-2-associated, and depth was defined as the fraction of total T cells that were SARS-CoV-2-associated. Each spike-specific TCR was assigned to its reactive spike region and to a CD4 or CD8 class using the MIRA data. Log10-transformed breadth and depth values were compared by one-way ANOVA with Sidak's multiple comparisons tests. This immuneACCESS table, as held by TCRdb, lists in-frame sequences with V and J called but not all clones. Of the missing ones, under half trace to an unresolved V gene in checked studies; the others have no known cause. V, J and clone size are those of that table, while D and trimming were read from the DNA. Here the sample has about 120,000 clones; around 85% occur a single time. Of the sample, approximately 2.4% falls within the top ten clones.

On the study overall, not on this receptor specifically: After two AZD1222 doses, both the breadth and the depth of spike-specific TCRs were significantly higher than at day 0 and than in MenACWY recipients. The vaccine-associated CD4 TCRs covered the entire spike protein, and the dominant responses fell in regions 160-218 and 743-854. Reportedly, close to half of the unique spike-specific TCRs recognized epitopes lying outside the regions that are mutated in the B.1.351 and B.1.1.7 variants. Most participants were white British and females outnumbered males, and the authors suggested that clonal diversity may have been underestimated. Because no day 14 peak-response samples were available, the repertoires could be characterized only after the peak T cell response. In the small 56-69-year group, the increase in depth fell short of significance, most likely because of low power. Only a handful of AZD1222 recipients were SARS-CoV-2 seropositive at baseline, limiting conclusions about previously exposed vaccinees.

Reading the germline V gene (reference sequence) gives CDR1 MNHEY and CDR2 SMNVEV. Trimming removed 4 bases from V and 8 bases from J; the gene matches leave 6 bases unexplained. Inclusive of the bounding cysteine and phenylalanine, the CDR3 is 15 residues long. Solely the CDR3 DNA is kept, with 45 bases framed from the first base. In light of the paper, this sample's time point label describes: baseline before first vaccination. Samples from vaccinated people were obtained from the UK trials COV001 and COV002, which included a single-blind randomized controlled phase 2/3 trial of AZD1222 (ChAdOx1 nCoV-19) in healthy adults. Trial participant PBMC samples were collected at day 0 and day 28 after the second dose for TCRbeta chain sequencing. In this sample, this clone turned up once. The antigen it binds to is not known. No base quality values were provided; no much bigger clone lies one nucleotide off.

The chain couples TRBV27 to TRBJ1-6, with 9 central nucleotides matching TRBD1. The sequence derives from an adult in good health. The source was peripheral blood, collected on day 0 of AZD1222 vaccination. In nucleotides, the sequence is TGTGCCAGCAGTTCCGCGGGACAGGGCTATTCACCCCTCCACTTT. The encoded protein is CASSSAGQGYSPLHF.